The T cell receptor (beta chain) under discussion was sequenced for a study of cytomegalovirus exposure and HLA in healthy donors (dated by TCRdb to 2015 to 2018). In terms of the full investigation: An earlier analysis of roughly 610 of the donors reported approximately 280 Gb of sequence data and around 120 million unique TCR beta sequences obtained from about 179 million T cells. The study aimed to test whether signatures of past pathogen exposure could be identified by cataloging public T cell receptors. An early release that covered some 630 HLA-typed donors contained around 300 gigabases of sequencing data and 85 million to 100 million unique TCR sequences. Class I and class II HLA loci were covered by the typing at four-digit resolution. Typing coverage differed by locus: A, B, C, DRB1 and DQB1 were typed in about 620-640 donors, DQA1 in 500 to 550, DPA1 in nearly 610, and DPB1 in just under 490. The later analysis used no new phenotypic data to find candidate immune exposures, relying instead on TCR beta sequences and their occurrence across donors. A separate validation cohort of 100 to 150 different subjects was used in addition to the approximately 670-subject first cohort. Donor age, sex, ethnicity and CMV serostatus were compiled together with the repertoire data. Across around 400 genotyped donors of the cohort, an average of about 220,000 unique TCR beta nucleotide sequences per donor were sequenced, and 15% to 20% of those sequences were non-productive. To predict cytomegalovirus infection status, the study brought together high-throughput TCR immunosequencing, statistical association of individual TCRs with disease status, and machine learning. All discovery cohort repertoires had been generated on a single sequencing platform. An earlier analysis of around 580 of the donors used high-throughput TCR beta sequencing to judge whether each TCR beta V gene segment behaved as functional or pseudogenic. Because of strong linkage in the cohort, 4 to 6 DR-DQ haplotypes were treated as single units for association and clustering. In a later analysis, previously published TCR beta repertoires from 500 to 750 donors were re-analyzed and high-resolution HLA genotyping was added so that TCR occurrence patterns could be studied. The T cell repertoires of several hundred subjects were profiled by immunosequencing and related to cytomegalovirus serostatus. Genome-wide SNP genotypes for about three fifths of the roughly 700 donors were used in a later genetic analysis, which treated that subset as a discovery cohort. The genetic ancestry cluster associated with self-reported Caucasian donors included around four fifths of the 398 genotyped donors.

In total, 500 to 700 healthy bone marrow donors made up the cohort. Cohort members were all nominally healthy when sampled, although unrecorded immune exposures were likely present. The donor was CMV seronegative and was included in the group of 352 seronegative cohort members. Every donor gave a peripheral blood sample, and the peripheral blood mononuclear cells from that sample were used for TCR beta sequencing. The Qiagen DNeasy Blood Extraction Kit was used to extract genomic DNA from the blood cell samples. The CDR3 spans 15 residues, from the cysteine through the phenylalanine. Left in the record is the CDR3 DNA by itself, 45 bases read in frame from the first base. V is cut by 6 bases and J by 7 bases, and the space between the germline ends is 22 bases. CDR1 SNHLY and CDR2 FYNNEI are derived from the germline V gene. Receptor libraries were prepared by the immunoSEQ multiplex PCR assay. For the multiplex PCR, a mixture combining 60 forward primers for TCR Vbeta segments and 13 reverse primers for TCR Jbeta segments was used. A multiplex PCR assay on genomic DNA amplified the CDR3 region of rearranged TCR beta genes. Amplified TCR beta libraries were sequenced as 87-base-pair reads on the Illumina HiSeq System. Per the source publication's procedure: In a later analysis, 77 million or so unique TCR beta chains were counted across the approximately 620 repertoires, and roughly 9.9 million of these chains were shared by at least two donors. Raw reads were error-corrected and collapsed into unique sequences with a nearest-neighbor algorithm that merged closely related sequences to remove PCR and sequencing errors. To assign V, D and J gene segments, CDR3 sequences were aligned to IMGT reference sequences. For a sequence to be retained, at least a six-nucleotide match to both a V gene segment and a J gene segment was required. Rearrangements were called productive when the CDR3 lacked stop codons and stayed in frame with V and J; all others were non-productive. Following IMGT convention, CDR3 was defined as the stretch from the second conserved V-encoded cysteine to the conserved J-encoded phenylalanine. Sequences without an unambiguous match to a single V gene segment were excluded from the earlier analysis of approximately 560 of the donors. In an earlier analysis of several hundred of the donors, V segments were called functional above 56.7% productive rearrangements and were called segregating when the between-donor standard deviation exceeded 5%. To diagnose cytomegalovirus status from the catalog of TCR beta chain sequences, a statistical classification framework was built. A later analysis assigned V and J genes by comparing TCR nucleotide sequences with IMGT/GENE-DB human TR gene sequences. In a later analysis, CDR3 sequences and most-parsimonious VDJ recombination scenarios were assigned using the TCRdist pipeline. A later analysis defined each TCR beta chain by its CDR3 amino acid sequence plus V-gene family, and excluded reads lacking a unique V-gene family. As a way to deal with suspected cross-contamination and a sequencing artifact, a later analysis dropped roughly 600 nucleotide sequences that were highly shared and had low generation probability. In a later analysis, a clonal expansion index was calculated for each public chain from normalized within-repertoire ranks of inferred template counts. In a later analysis, generation probabilities were computed using a VDJ recombination model fitted to out-of-frame rearrangements, and the results were checked against IGoR. A later analysis scored TCR-TCR, TCR-HLA and TCR-CMV co-occurrence with hypergeometric tests, applying a repertoire-size bias correction to TCR pairs. In a later analysis, false discovery rates were estimated by permuting HLA or CMV assignments 20 times. In a later analysis, co-occurring TCRs were grouped with DBSCAN, and TCRdist sequence similarity was added when clustering was performed within HLA-allele-positive subsets. For co-occurrence clustering, repertoires with fewer than 30,000 or more than 120,000 public chains were excluded, along with four to six repertoires with anomalous nucleotide sharing. What TCRdb holds here is the immuneACCESS table cut down to in-frame rearrangements. Part of the clones is not present; checked against another copy, under half of the missing clones reflect an unresolved V gene, and the others are unexplained. V and J calls and clone size follow that table, whereas D and trimming were derived from the DNA. The sample includes fewer than 70,000 clones, with approximately 70% observed a single time. 5.4% of the sample is in the top ten clones.

Worth noting for this clone: The target of this receptor is not known. No base qualities exist here, and no much larger clone lies one base off it.

Paper-wide results and their limitations: Strong co-occurrence of HLA alleles, especially DR and DQ, made assigning TCR associations to individual alleles difficult. The authors suggested that the approach could potentially be extended to other disease states and immunological phenotypes. A later genetic analysis associated a missense DCLRE1C variant with V-gene and J-gene trimming of TCR beta chains, and an independent cohort replicated the association. The presence/absence analyses assumed that sequencing depth was roughly uniform across donors, and that assumption may not be true. The 87-base-pair reads could not distinguish some IMGT-functional V segments, including TRBV6-2 and TRBV6-3, so those segments were excluded. While some public TCRs were present in many individuals, most TCR sequences turned up only very rarely across donors. A later analysis reported that several top co-occurrence clusters appeared linked to parvovirus B19, influenza, CMV and Epstein-Barr virus. Linkage disequilibrium might explain the correlated functional status among segregating V segments, but an unknown experimental factor could not be ruled out. Because counts were too low, about 18 rarely observed V segments, including chromosome 9 orphons, were excluded from the earlier analysis of some 590 of the donors. In a later analysis, TCR association rates were found to vary across HLA loci, with the most associated TCRs seen for DRB1 alleles and the fewest for HLA-C alleles. Most CMV-associated TCR beta chains appeared to be HLA-restricted in a later analysis, and the HLA associations seemed to be driven largely by CMV exposure. In a later analysis, HLA-associated TCR beta chains were found to be more clonally expanded and to have lower generation probabilities than equally common non-associated chains. In a later analysis, some 17,000 TCR beta sequences were associated with specific HLA alleles at a false discovery rate of 0.05. The classifier was reported to diagnose cytomegalovirus status with high specificity and sensitivity in both the original and validation cohorts. Because some donors lacked HLA typing at each locus, the association tests relied only on the typed subset. Compared with the roughly 670-donor mean, donors in an Asian-associated ancestry cluster had fewer N-insertions in productive TCRs, according to a later genetic analysis. A further reported finding was that TCR beta sequences accurately predicted the HLA-A and HLA-B alleles for most subjects in the first cohort. In the study, approximately 160 TCR beta chains were listed as associated with cytomegalovirus. For the cohort, immune exposure information was limited to CMV serostatus. An earlier analysis of 450 to 750 of the donors showed that most TCR beta V segments appeared in productive rearrangements either about 87% or about 30% of the time, which broadly matched IMGT annotations. In vitro tests confirmed that a few of the cytomegalovirus-associated TCR beta chains recognize cytomegalovirus antigens. A group of highly shared sequence variants was considered likely to be a technical artifact of the sequencing pipeline. Only TCR beta chains were sequenced in this cohort, and the absence of alpha or paired-chain data limited detectable features.

This chain joins TRBV2 to TRBJ2-7; the best D guess is TRBD2, with 7 bases matching. The sequencing sample was made of PBMCs. The source of this sequence is a man in his fifties in good health and CMV-seronegative. This receptor carries the CDR3 CASRPPAGARREQYF. The bases read TGTGCCAGCAGACCTCCCGCGGGGGCTCGGAGGGAGCAGTACTTC.